The text below deals with one TCR beta chain. What it binds is unknown. V dropped 4 bases and J dropped 2 bases, with 13 bases sitting between them. In germline, CDR1 is SGHRS, CDR2 YFSETQ. The CDR3 runs 14 residues. This sample stems from a study of T cell responses to AZD1222 COVID-19 vaccine. Study in general: Doses given second, at about 4 or about 12 weeks, were pooled. Notes on the study in general: Only six people who got AZD1222 tested seropositive at baseline. Donors were mostly white British, more females; clonal diversity possibly underestimated. Reports indicate that nearly half of spike-specific TCRs are directed at unmutated variant regions.

TCRdb's copy holds only in-frame clones and misses some; the assay was immunoSEQ multiplex PCR. The repertoire has roughly 120,000 clones, about nine tenths of them found once; the top ten carry about 7.8%. The sample here was peripheral blood, taken on day 0 of AZD1222 vaccination. This clonotype was obtained from an adult in good health. V and J are TRBV5-1 and TRBJ2-7; D is undetermined. This CDR3 is CASSLVPGTYEQYF. The CDR3 bases are TGCGCCAGCAGCCTGGTCCCGGGCACCTACGAGCAGTACTTC.